This T cell receptor (beta chain) was recorded in a study of blood T cell repertoires in COVID-19. Germline V CDR1 and CDR2: LGHNA, YNFKEQ. The germline V and J ends were trimmed by 9 bases and 7 bases, with 21 bases remaining between them. This CDR3 is built from 14 residues. Under the authors' procedure: Amplification of reference gene primers provided the estimated nucleated cell counts. Using immunoSEQ multiplex PCR, the repertoire was profiled, and TCRdb retains in-frame clones only, with some absent. The V and J calls and clone size come from that table; D and trimming were worked out from the DNA. Found here are 200,000 to 300,000 clones, 75% to 85% of them singletons; the top ten hold 7.5%.

The TCR comes from a woman of 80 years or more with COVID-19, enrolled during active disease. Sequencing was done on a sample of peripheral blood. The rearrangement joins TRBV4-2 to TRBJ2-5; maybe TRBD2 (6 bases). The chain's CDR3 is CASRFGGPFGTQYF. DNA for the CDR3: TGTGCCAGTCGTTTCGGAGGGCCATTCGGGACCCAGTACTTC.